Detailed here is one T cell receptor beta chain. Assay used: immunoSEQ multiplex PCR; TCRdb lists only in-frame clones, some missing. The sample has around 80,000 clones; 94% are singletons. This specimen comes from a study of technical replicates of blood from a few donors. The origin of this receptor is a human donor in good health. Material: T cells isolated from PBMCs.

The CDR3 region has the DNA TGTGCCAGCAGTTGGACAGGGGATTCTTATGGCTACACCTTC. Amino acid sequence: CASSWTGDSYGYTF. The J gene is TRBJ1-2, the V gene TRBV27, with 9 positions matching TRBD1. The germline V gene encodes CDR1 MNHEY and CDR2 SMNVEV (reference sequence). The CDR3 length is 14 residues. The ends lost 4 bases at V and 5 bases at J; junction bases unmatched: 5.